This T cell receptor (beta chain) was captured in a study of shared clonotypes between healthy human individuals. As for the study in general: A couple of female and a few male donors aged 18 to 49 were enrolled. The plates for each donor numbered three CD4 naive, three CD4 memory, two CD8 naive and one CD8 memory.

In the naive CD8 group, cells lacked CD45RO and were positively selected for CCR7, so terminally differentiated effector memory CD45RA+ cells were left out. Several immunoSEQ plates received, in even portions, the genomic DNA of each subset. Authors' methods: Junction-only sequences produced by ImmunoSEQ had no quality scores, so filtering differed. The table came from immunoSEQ multiplex PCR; TCRdb's copy has only in-frame clones and leaves some out. That table furnishes V, J and clone size, whereas the DNA furnished D and trimming. In the table there are hundreds of thousands of clones, around 96% of which are singletons. J was trimmed by 6 bases and V by 1 base; bases with no gene match: 10. From germline, CDR1 is SGHAT and CDR2 FQNNGV. The CDR3 is 16 residues long.

V is TRBV11-2 and J is TRBJ1-2; 8 bases map to TRBD1. The specimen sequenced was naive CD8+ T cells sorted from blood. This clonotype originated in a man aged 25 to 45 in good health. In DNA, the CDR3 is TGTGCCAGCAGCTTAGCTGGCAGGGGGCGTGTTGATGGCTACACCTTC. Translation gives CASSLAGRGRVDGYTF.